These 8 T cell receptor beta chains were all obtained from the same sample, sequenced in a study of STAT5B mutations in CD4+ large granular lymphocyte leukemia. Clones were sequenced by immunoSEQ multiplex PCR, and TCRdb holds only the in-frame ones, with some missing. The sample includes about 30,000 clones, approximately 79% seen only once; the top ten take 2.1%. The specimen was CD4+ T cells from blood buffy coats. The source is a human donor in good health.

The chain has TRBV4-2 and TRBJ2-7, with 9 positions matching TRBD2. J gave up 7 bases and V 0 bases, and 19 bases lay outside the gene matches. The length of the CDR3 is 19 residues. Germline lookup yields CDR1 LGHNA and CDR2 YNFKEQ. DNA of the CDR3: TGTGCCAGCAGCCAAGATCAAACGCGCGGAGGGCTAGCGGGGAAAGAGCAGTACTTC. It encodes CASSQDQTRGGLAGKEQYF.

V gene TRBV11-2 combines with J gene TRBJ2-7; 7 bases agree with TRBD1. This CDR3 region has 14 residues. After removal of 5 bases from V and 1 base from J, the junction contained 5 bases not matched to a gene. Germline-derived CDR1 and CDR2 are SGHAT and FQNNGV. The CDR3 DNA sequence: TGTGCCAGCAGCCCTGGGACAGCTTCCTACGAGCAGTACTTC. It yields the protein CASSPGTASYEQYF.

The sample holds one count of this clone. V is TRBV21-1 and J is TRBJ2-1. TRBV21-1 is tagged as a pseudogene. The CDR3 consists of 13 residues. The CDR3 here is CASSNLGYNEQFF. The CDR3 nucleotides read TGTGCCAGCAGCAATTTGGGGTACAATGAGCAGTTCTTC.

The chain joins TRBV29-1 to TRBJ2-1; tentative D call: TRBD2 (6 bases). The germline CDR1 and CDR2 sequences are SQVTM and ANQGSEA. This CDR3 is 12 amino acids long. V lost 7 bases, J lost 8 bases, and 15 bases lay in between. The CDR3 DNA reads TGCAGCGCTGGACTTTGGAGGGATGAGCAGTTCTTC. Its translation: CSAGLWRDEQFF.

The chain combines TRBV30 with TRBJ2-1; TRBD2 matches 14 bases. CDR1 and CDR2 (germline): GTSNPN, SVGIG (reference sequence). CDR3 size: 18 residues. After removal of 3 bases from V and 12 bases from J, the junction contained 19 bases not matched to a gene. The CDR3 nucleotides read TGTGCCTGGAGCGGACTACGACTAGCGGGAGGGAGGTCCCGTGGGCAGTTCTTC. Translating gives CAWSGLRLAGGRSRGQFF. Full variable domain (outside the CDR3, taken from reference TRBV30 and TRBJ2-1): SQTIHQWPATLVQPVGSPLSLECTVEGTSNPNLYWYRQAAGRGLQLLFYSVGIGQISSEVPQNLSASRPQDRQFILSSKKLLLSDSGFYLCAWSGLRLAGGRSRGQFFGPGTRLTVL.

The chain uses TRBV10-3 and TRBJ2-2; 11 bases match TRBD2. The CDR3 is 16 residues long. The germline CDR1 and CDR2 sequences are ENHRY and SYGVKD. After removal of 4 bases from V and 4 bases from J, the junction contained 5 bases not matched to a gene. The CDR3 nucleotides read TGTGCCATCAGTGTAAATCTAGCGGGAGGCACCGGGGAGCTGTTTTTT. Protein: CAISVNLAGGTGELFF.

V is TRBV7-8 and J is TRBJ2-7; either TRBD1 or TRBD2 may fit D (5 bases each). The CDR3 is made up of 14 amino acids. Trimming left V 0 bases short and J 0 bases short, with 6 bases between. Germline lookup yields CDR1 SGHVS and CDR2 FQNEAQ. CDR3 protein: CASSLAGDSYEQYF. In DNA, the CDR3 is TGTGCCAGCAGCTTAGCGGGGGACTCCTACGAGCAGTACTTC. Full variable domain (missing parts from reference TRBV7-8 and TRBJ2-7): GAGVSQSPRYKVAKRGQDVALRCDPISGHVSLFWYQQALGQGPEFLTYFQNEAQLDKSGLPSDRFFAERPEGSVSTLKIQRTQQEDSAVYLCASSLAGDSYEQYFGPGTRLTVT.

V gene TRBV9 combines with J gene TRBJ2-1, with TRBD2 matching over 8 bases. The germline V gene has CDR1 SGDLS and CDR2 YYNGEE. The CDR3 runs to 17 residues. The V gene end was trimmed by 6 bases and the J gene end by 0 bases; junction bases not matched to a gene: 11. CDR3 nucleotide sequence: TGTGCCAGCATGCCGCTGGGTAGCGGGGCCTCCTACAATGAGCAGTTCTTC. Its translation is CASMPLGSGASYNEQFF.